This T cell receptor beta chain was sequenced during a study of T-cell reconstitution after alpha-beta-depleted transplantation in children. The germline V gene encodes CDR1 SGHTA and CDR2 FQGTGA. The CDR3 extends over 15 amino acids. The junction had 4 bases not matched to a gene; V was cut back by 2 bases and J by 3 bases. Unique molecular identifiers featured in how the TCRbeta library was prepared. Via MiXCR, TCRdb re-called the PCR reads, giving one row per CDR3 protein. The sample holds approximately 350,000 distinct CDR3 sequences, 10% to 13% seen once. The V gene is TRBV7-3, the J gene TRBJ2-3; 8 positions agree with TRBD2. The specimen comprised PBMCs from the stem cell graft donor, sampled from the stem cell graft. The clonotype comes from a human donor who donated a stem cell graft to a child with acute lymphoblastic leukemia. This CDR3 reads CASSLGGLATDTQYF. The CDR3, as DNA: TGTGCCAGCAGCTTAGGAGGACTAGCAACAGATACGCAGTATTTT.